This T cell receptor beta chain was captured in a study of cytotoxic CD8 clonotypes in ibrutinib-treated CLL (TCRdb year 2021). Context from the whole study: In this cohort, 15 or so patients were treatment-naive and approximately ten were relapsed/refractory, while 17 to 18 had unmutated IGHV. Response samples were taken after a median of 12 months on treatment, ranging from about 6 to 40 months. Longitudinal samples were available for about 30% of the roughly 86 trial participants. Partial responses were observed in about 25 patients and complete responses in 2; after a median follow-up of around 68 months, remission was maintained in 15 or so patients and progression was observed in approximately 12. On average, each sample yielded around 270,000 productive templates and under 95,000 productive rearrangements. Cryopreserved peripheral blood mononuclear cells were collected at three points: before therapy, at response, and at either sustained remission or disease progression. Every sample from remission and from progressive disease was obtained while the patients were still on ibrutinib.

General findings and caveats noted by the study authors: Clonality rose at ibrutinib response, remained stable during sustained remission, and dropped back toward baseline at progression. Baseline clonality exceeded that of age-matched healthy donors and correlated strongly with circulating CD8+ T-cell counts. Public clonotypes were rare and either contracted or stayed stable during treatment, and the rise in clonality at ibrutinib response reflected the expansion of private clonotypes. Lymph node repertoires were not examined, and the timing of sampling was not matched between patients in sustained remission and those whose disease progressed.

The germline V gene provides CDR1 SGDLS and CDR2 YYNGEE. V was cut back by 3 bases and J by 7 bases, leaving a gap of 11 bases between them. The CDR3 runs 13 amino acids, cysteine and phenylalanine included. Only the CDR3 portion is preserved as DNA: 39 bases, with reading frame beginning at the first base. A remark on this clone: Which antigen it targets is not known. No clone much larger than this one lies a single base away; base qualities are absent.

Each clonotype received, on average, about 10x coverage in deep resolution sequencing performed on a MiSeq, where the target depth lay between 1 in 1 million and 1 in 200,000 T cells. The immunoSEQ hsTCRB Kit was used to generate TCR beta libraries. The original pipeline was this. Data were analyzed with ImmunoSEQ Data Assistant and ImmunoSEQ Analyzer, with V, D and J genes assigned per IMGT definitions. Clonality, which ranges from 0 to 1, was calculated as one minus the normalized Shannon entropy of productive rearrangement frequencies. Public clonotype analysis was restricted to overrepresented clonotypes comprising at least 0.05% of each patient's repertoire. Repertoires from some twelve age-matched healthy donors in immuneACCESS were used as clonality controls. TCRdb retrieved this table from immuneACCESS and kept in-frame rearrangements only. Not all clones are present; in checked studies, unresolved V genes account for under half, and no reason is known for the remainder. V, J and clone size were drawn from that table, and D and trimming were deduced from the DNA. Counted in this sample were approximately 160,000 clones; about 88% of them appeared once. The top ten clonotypes cover around 2.7% of the sample.

Read against the paper, the sample's time point label means: progressive disease on ibrutinib. Roughly 2 micrograms of genomic DNA were extracted from cryopreserved PBMCs for TCR beta library preparation. Longitudinal blood samples from CLL patients on ibrutinib monotherapy were analyzed using high-throughput TCR beta sequencing. The patients took part in an open-label, single-center phase 2 trial of ibrutinib monotherapy. The source material was PBMCs, sampled at disease progression, from a patient treated with ibrutinib. This TCR came from a human donor with chronic lymphocytic leukemia. The chain was built from TRBV9 and TRBJ2-1, with no D gene named confidently. The bases read TGTGCCAGCAGCGACACAGTGGGGAATGAGCAGTTCTTC. Translated, this is CASSDTVGNEQFF.